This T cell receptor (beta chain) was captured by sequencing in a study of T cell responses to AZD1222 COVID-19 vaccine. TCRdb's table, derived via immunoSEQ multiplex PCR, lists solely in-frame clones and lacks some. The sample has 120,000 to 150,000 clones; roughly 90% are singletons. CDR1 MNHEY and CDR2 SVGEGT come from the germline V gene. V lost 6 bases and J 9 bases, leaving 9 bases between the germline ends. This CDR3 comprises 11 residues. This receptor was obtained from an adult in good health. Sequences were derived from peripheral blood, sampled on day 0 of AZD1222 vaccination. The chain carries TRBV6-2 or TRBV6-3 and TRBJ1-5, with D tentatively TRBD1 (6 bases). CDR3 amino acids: CASSLGGPQHF. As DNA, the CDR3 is TGTGCCAGCAGCCTAGGGGGGCCCCAGCATTTT.